The present T cell receptor (beta chain) was sequenced within a study of T cell responses to AZD1222 COVID-19 vaccine. The length of the CDR3 is 16 residues. The V segment lost 3 bases and the J segment 2 bases; nucleotides outside the gene matches: 6. The germline CDR1 and CDR2 sequences are MRHNA and SNTAGT. Study-level points and caveats: Once two AZD1222 doses were given, Spike-specific TCR breadth and depth went up. Spike as a whole was targeted by vaccine-associated CD4 TCRs, dominant at 160-218 and 743-854. Donors were mostly white British, more females; clonal diversity possibly underestimated. Only a handful of AZD1222 recipients, more than five in all, had baseline seropositivity.

The data were produced by immunoSEQ multiplex PCR, yet TCRdb's version contains in-frame clones alone and is incomplete. Here the sample spans about 270,000 clones, 85% to 95% being singletons. As regards this clone: What it binds is unknown.

The receptor comes from an adult who received the AZD1222 COVID-19 vaccine. Sequencing used peripheral blood, obtained 28 days after the second AZD1222 dose. The chain recombines TRBV6-4 with TRBJ2-3; 9 positions agree with TRBD2. The CDR3 is CASSETGGGATDTQYF. In DNA form, the CDR3 reads TGTGCCAGCAGTGAAACGGGCGGGGGGGCCACAGATACGCAGTATTTT.